These T cell receptor beta chains were read from a single sample in a study of CD8+CD57+ T cells in acquired aplastic anemia. TCRdb re-analysed the reads in MiXCR, keeping a single row per CDR3 protein. Counted here are 300,000 or so distinct CDR3 sequences, 56% occurring once; the ten biggest clones make up approximately 1.3%. Sequencing used sorted CD4+, CD8+, or CD8+CD57+ T cells (not recorded which) from PBMCs. The receptors were sampled from a human donor with aplastic anemia. The CDR3 runs from the conserved cysteine through the conserved F or W. The D gene is left open where the match is weak. A row's size may be missing; if present it is once, few, many or a size class.

TRBD1	TRBV5-1	many	TRBJ2-2	CASSSQPGQGASGELFF	TGCGCCAGCAGCTCGCAACCGGGACAGGGGGCATCCGGGGAGCTGTTTTTT
NA	TRBV20-1	many	TRBJ2-1	CSAGGQLYNEQFF	TGCAGTGCTGGAGGGCAGTTATACAATGAGCAGTTCTTC
NA	TRBV7-9	NA	TRBJ2-2	CASSLAGSGELFF	TGTGCCAGCAGCTTAGCGGGGTCCGGGGAGCTGTTTTTT
TRBD1	TRBV20-1	many	TRBJ2-7	CSATRTGSYEQYF	TGCAGTGCGACAAGGACAGGGTCCTACGAGCAGTACTTC
NA	TRBV20-1	NA	TRBJ2-3	CSARVAAGGNAQYF	TGCAGTGCTAGAGTAGCGGCTGGGGGCAATGCGCAGTATTTT
TRBD1	TRBV3-1	many	TRBJ1-6	CASSQDFGTGRSPLHF	TGTGCCAGCAGCCAAGATTTTGGGACAGGTCGTTCACCCCTCCACTTT
NA	TRBV12-3/TRBV12-4	NA	TRBJ1-1	CASSDPGPQDTEAFF	TGTGCCAGCAGTGATCCTGGACCGCAGGACACTGAAGCTTTCTTT
TRBD2	TRBV7-9	NA	TRBJ2-3	CASSRLLAGGLDTQYF	TGTGCCAGCAGCCGCCTTCTAGCGGGGGGGCTCGATACGCAGTATTTT
NA	TRBV5-1	NA	TRBJ2-5	CASSQLQGGQETQYF	TGCGCCAGCAGCCAACTTCAGGGTGGCCAAGAGACCCAGTACTTC
NA	TRBV3-1	many	TRBJ2-5	CASSQVYLDRETQYF	TGTGCCAGCAGCCAAGTATACCTAGACCGTGAGACCCAGTACTTC
NA	TRBV20-1	many	TRBJ2-7	CSARPGPPIYEQYF	TGCAGTGCTAGACCGGGACCTCCAATCTACGAGCAGTACTTC
NA	TRBV14	NA	TRBJ1-1	CASSLLVVSYTEAFF	TGTGCCAGCAGCCTTCTGGTCGTGTCCTACACTGAAGCTTTCTTT
TRBD2	TRBV11-2	many	TRBJ2-1	CASSETSGVYNEQFF	TGTGCCAGCAGCGAAACTAGCGGGGTTTACAATGAGCAGTTCTTC
NA	TRBV4-1	many	TRBJ1-5	CASSQDRRNQPQHF	TGCGCCAGCAGCCAAGACCGGAGGAATCAGCCCCAGCATTTT
TRBD1	TRBV20-1	NA	TRBJ1-1	CSARAGQALSLGAFF	TGCAGTGCTAGAGCGGGACAGGCCCTTTCGCTGGGAGCTTTCTTT
NA	TRBV7-9	NA	TRBJ2-3	CASSRTQRDTQYF	TGTGCCAGCAGCAGGACCCAACGAGATACGCAGTATTTT
NA	TRBV7-3	few	TRBJ2-1	CASSLSGGVGYDEQFF	TGTGCCAGCAGCTTAAGTGGCGGGGTCGGCTACGATGAGCAGTTCTTC
NA	TRBV7-9	NA	TRBJ2-7	CASSFRTYEQYF	TGTGCCAGCAGTTTTCGAACCTACGAGCAGTACTTC
NA	TRBV19	many	TRBJ1-1	CASTIGQTNTEAFF	TGTGCCAGTACCATCGGACAGACGAACACTGAAGCTTTCTTT
TRBD2	TRBV9	many	TRBJ2-1	CASSFPAGLAGGNEQFF	TGTGCCAGCAGCTTCCCCGCCGGACTAGCGGGAGGTAATGAGCAGTTCTTC
NA	TRBV19	many	TRBJ1-2	CASSIGLTLANYGYTF	TGTGCCAGTAGTATAGGCCTGACGCTGGCGAACTATGGCTACACCTTC
NA	TRBV6-5	NA	TRBJ1-1	CASRVTGTGLMNTEAFF	TGTGCCAGCAGGGTTACCGGGACCGGACTCATGAACACTGAAGCTTTCTTT
TRBD1	TRBV29-1	few	TRBJ2-3	CSVHGQGATDTQYF	TGCAGCGTTCATGGACAGGGGGCAACAGATACGCAGTATTTT
TRBD2	TRBV15	few	TRBJ2-1	CATSSGGLAGGLFQGEQFF	TGTGCCACCAGCAGTGGAGGGCTAGCGGGCGGGCTTTTCCAAGGGGAGCAGTTCTTC
NA	TRBV9	NA	TRBJ2-1	CASSVAPHRDAYEQFF	TGTGCCAGCAGCGTAGCTCCCCACAGGGACGCGTACGAGCAGTTCTTC
NA	TRBV29-1	once	TRBJ1-1	CSVFAGTENTEAFF	TGCAGCGTTTTCGCCGGGACGGAGAACACTGAAGCTTTCTTT
TRBD1	TRBV2	NA	TRBJ1-2	CASSLDRGFYGYTF	TGTGCCAGCAGCTTGGACAGGGGGTTCTATGGCTACACCTTC
TRBD1	TRBV5-1	NA	TRBJ2-1	CASSPQVWTGNYEQFF	TGCGCCAGCAGCCCCCAAGTTTGGACAGGGAATTATGAGCAGTTCTTC
NA	TRBV15	NA	TRBJ2-1	CATSRGSLVGPYNEQFF	TGTGCCACCAGCAGAGGAAGTCTAGTGGGCCCTTACAATGAGCAGTTCTTC
NA	TRBV19	NA	TRBJ1-1	CASRGIMNTEAFF	TGTGCCAGTAGGGGAATTATGAACACTGAAGCTTTCTTT
TRBD1	TRBV2	NA	TRBJ2-7	CASSPIQGAGEQYF	TGTGCCAGCAGTCCAATACAGGGGGCCGGCGAGCAGTACTTC
TRBD1	TRBV20-1	few	TRBJ1-4	CSATPQGAYEKLFF	TGCAGTGCTACACCACAGGGGGCTTATGAAAAACTGTTTTTT
NA	TRBV2	NA	TRBJ1-4	CASSEQLVARLFF	TGTGCCAGCAGTGAACAGTTGGTCGCTAGACTGTTTTTT
TRBD2	TRBV12-3/TRBV12-4	many	TRBJ2-2	CASSPRTSGSTGELFF	TGTGCCAGCAGCCCTCGGACTAGCGGGAGCACCGGGGAGCTGTTTTTT
TRBD1	TRBV5-1	many	TRBJ1-2	CASSWEQGAYGYTF	TGCGCCAGCAGCTGGGAACAGGGGGCCTATGGCTACACCTTC
TRBD1	TRBV6-1	many	TRBJ1-2	CASNAGTGYGYTF	TGTGCCAGCAACGCCGGGACAGGGTATGGCTACACCTTC
NA	TRBV19	few	TRBJ2-2	CASSNPGKGELFF	TGTGCCAGTAGCAATCCGGGGAAAGGGGAGCTGTTTTTT
NA	TRBV7-3	NA	TRBJ2-1	CASSWTVPYNEQFF	TGTGCCAGCAGCTGGACAGTTCCCTACAATGAGCAGTTCTTC
NA	TRBV5-5	NA	TRBJ1-5	CASSLSGKRRPQHF	TGTGCCAGCAGCTTGTCTGGGAAGAGGAGGCCCCAGCACTTT
NA	TRBV20-1	many	TRBJ2-1	CSARSRGSFRSSYNEQFF	TGCAGTGCTAGATCGCGAGGGAGTTTCAGAAGCTCCTACAATGAGCAGTTCTTC
TRBD2	TRBV20-1	NA	TRBJ2-7	CSARDYSYEQYF	TGCAGTGCCCGGGACTACTCCTACGAGCAGTACTTC
NA	TRBV2	NA	TRBJ2-5	CASSGGGSQGTQYF	TGTGCCAGCAGTGGGGGGGGCTCCCAGGGGACCCAGTACTTC
NA	TRBV29-1	NA	TRBJ1-1	CSVSTGLNTEAFF	TGCAGCGTCTCGACAGGCCTTAACACTGAAGCTTTCTTT
TRBD2	TRBV20-1	once	TRBJ2-2	CSASRTSGGADTGELFF	TGCAGTGCTAGTCGGACTAGCGGGGGGGCCGATACCGGGGAGCTGTTTTTT
NA	TRBV7-9	NA	TRBJ1-1	CASSERGEAFF	TGTGCCAGCAGCGAACGTGGCGAAGCTTTCTTT
TRBD2	TRBV20-1	NA	TRBJ2-1	CSARTSGGGEQFF	TGCAGTGCTAGAACTAGCGGGGGGGGTGAGCAGTTCTTC
NA	TRBV20-1	NA	TRBJ2-7	CSASGNPSREQYF	TGCAGTGCTAGCGGGAATCCTAGCCGCGAGCAGTACTTC
TRBD2	TRBV11-2	many	TRBJ2-1	CASSLGVAGGRSEQFF	TGTGCCAGCAGCTTAGGGGTAGCGGGAGGCCGGAGTGAGCAGTTCTTC
NA	TRBV7-9	many	TRBJ1-1	CASSLLDTEAFF	TGTGCCAGCAGCTTGCTAGACACTGAAGCTTTCTTT
TRBD2	TRBV10-1	NA	TRBJ2-3	CASSEVLAGTDTQYF	TGCGCCAGCAGTGAGGTCCTAGCGGGCACAGATACGCAGTATTTT
NA	TRBV19	NA	TRBJ2-1	CATQRAGWGNEQFF	TGTGCCACCCAGAGGGCGGGATGGGGCAATGAGCAGTTCTTC
TRBD2	TRBV7-8	many	TRBJ2-2	CASSLAASGGPNTGELFF	TGTGCCAGCAGCTTAGCGGCTAGCGGGGGGCCGAACACCGGGGAGCTGTTTTTT
NA	TRBV24-1	NA	TRBJ2-2	CATSDSPGFQNTGELFF	TGTGCCACCAGTGATTCCCCGGGATTTCAAAACACCGGGGAGCTGTTTTTT
NA	TRBV12-3/TRBV12-4	many	TRBJ1-2	CASSPSGISYTF	TGTGCCAGCAGCCCATCCGGGATAAGCTACACCTTC